These 32 T cell receptor beta chains came from one sample sequenced in a study of shared clonotypes between healthy human individuals. Produced via immunoSEQ multiplex PCR; TCRdb's table is partial and in-frame only. The sample consists of about 2.4 million clones, around nine tenths of them appearing once. The sequenced sample consisted of naive CD4+ T cells sorted from blood. Regarding subset: CD45RA+ positively selected. Every receptor here comes from a man aged 18 to 29 in good health.

This clone has more than one count but fewer than ten. The same CDR3 also results from other DNA sequences found in this sample. This chain links TRBV5-1 with TRBJ2-5, with 10 bases matching TRBD2. Germline trimming cut 0 bases from V and 4 bases from J; bases unmatched to any gene: 3. This CDR3 region has 15 residues. Germline V gene data show CDR1 as SGHRS and CDR2 as YFSETQ. The CDR3 sequence is CASSLEASGRETQYF. DNA for the CDR3: TGCGCCAGCAGCTTGGAGGCTAGCGGGAGAGAGACCCAGTACTTC. Together with reference TRBV5-1 and TRBJ2-5, the CDR3 gives the full variable domain: KAGVTQTPRYLIKTRGQQVTLSCSPISGHRSVSWYQQTPGQGLQFLFEYFSETQRNKGNFPGRFSGRQFSNSRSEMNVSTLELGDSALYLCASSLEASGRETQYFGPGTRLLVL.

V and J are TRBV27 and TRBJ1-1; no definite D call. CDR3 size: 14 residues. Germline values: CDR1 MNHEY, CDR2 SMNVEV (reference sequence). Trimming stripped 3 bases from V and 4 bases from J, with 12 bases between. CDR3 coding DNA: TGTGCCAGCAGTTTCTATGACGGAGGCACTGAAGCTTTCTTT. This gives the protein CASSFYDGGTEAFF.

The chain employs TRBV12-5 and TRBJ2-5; TRBD2 matches 9 bases. This CDR3 is built from 16 residues. The ends lost 7 bases at V and 5 bases at J; junction bases unmatched: 14. Germline CDR1 LGHNT, CDR2 FRNRAP. The CDR3 coding sequence is TGTGCTAGTGTCCCAAGTAGCGGGAGATATTCTGAGACCCAGTACTTC. Its translation is CASVPSSGRYSETQYF.

The chain combines TRBV5-1 with TRBJ2-1, with D perhaps TRBD2 (6 bases). The germline V gene has CDR1 SGHRS and CDR2 YFSETQ. Trimming left V 5 bases short and J 0 bases short, with 15 bases between. The length of the CDR3 is 16 residues. The CDR3 region has the DNA TGCGCCAGCAGTATGGGGCCTAGCGCCTCCTACAATGAGCAGTTCTTC. It codes for CASSMGPSASYNEQFF.

This CDR3 is CASSQAPWGIAGAYEQYF. The CDR3 DNA follows: TGTGCCAGCAGCCAAGCTCCTTGGGGAATAGCGGGAGCCTACGAGCAGTACTTC. The V call is TRBV7-2, the J call TRBJ2-7, with 9 bases lining up with TRBD2. The CDR3 contains 18 residues. In germline, CDR1 is SGHTA, CDR2 FQGNSA. With 5 bases clipped from V and 2 bases from J, the junction kept 16 bases outside the gene matches.

The gene calls are TRBV30 and TRBJ1-2, with D tentatively TRBD1 (6 bases). Germline CDR1 is GTSNPN and CDR2 is SVGIG (reference sequence). The CDR3 runs 17 residues. V dropped 0 bases and J dropped 0 bases, with 17 bases sitting between them. The CDR3 loop reads CAWSVGVYRDSNYGYTF. The CDR3 DNA reads TGTGCCTGGAGTGTCGGAGTTTACAGGGATTCTAACTATGGCTACACCTTC.

The J gene is TRBJ2-3, the V gene TRBV27; the D gene is possibly TRBD1 (5 bases). Per the germline V gene, CDR1 is MNHEY and CDR2 is SMNVEV (reference sequence). CDR3 size: 15 residues. V gave up 8 bases and J gave up 2 bases, with 17 bases separating them. The CDR3 spells CASGRLGAATDTQYF. The CDR3 DNA reads as TGTGCCAGCGGACGATTAGGGGCGGCCACAGATACGCAGTATTTT.

This clone was found once. The chain combines TRBV27 with TRBJ2-1; TRBD2 matches at 14 bases. This CDR3 has 15 amino acids. CDR1 MNHEY and CDR2 SMNVEV come from the germline V gene (reference sequence). Trimming cost V 4 bases and J 14 bases; bases outside gene matches: 10. CDR3 sequence: CASSYPGLAGAVKFF. In DNA form, the CDR3 reads TGTGCCAGCAGTTACCCGGGACTAGCGGGAGCCGTTAAGTTCTTC.

J is TRBJ1-5 and V is TRBV10-3; D gene ambiguous. The CDR3 covers 13 residues. CDR1 and CDR2 from the germline V gene are ENHRY and SYGVKD. Trimming shortened V by 4 bases and J by 4 bases, and 8 bases separated the two germline ends. The CDR3 DNA reads as TGTGCCATCAGTGGATATGGGAATCAGCCCCAGCATTTT. Its translation is CAISGYGNQPQHF.

V and J are TRBV10-2 and TRBJ1-4; 9 bases match TRBD1. The J segment lost 0 bases and the V segment lost 2 bases, leaving 1 base of the junction unmatched. CDR1 and CDR2 (germline): WSHSY, SAAADI. The CDR3 is 16 amino acids. CDR3 amino acids: CASSEGQGPTNEKLFF. The CDR3 coding sequence is TGCGCCAGCAGTGAGGGACAGGGGCCAACTAATGAAAAACTGTTTTTT.

The V and J genes are TRBV13 and TRBJ1-1; D unresolved. The germline V gene encodes CDR1 PRHDT and CDR2 FYEKMQ (reference sequence). V was clipped by 1 base and J by 10 bases, with 16 bases between them. The CDR3 consists of 14 residues. The CDR3 coding sequence is TGTGCCAGCAGCTTAGTGCGTGCGCTCTCGCGAGCTTTCTTT. Encoded protein: CASSLVRALSRAFF.

The V call is TRBV18, the J call TRBJ1-5, with 7 positions matching TRBD1. Germline V lookup: CDR1 KGHSH, CDR2 LQKENI. This CDR3 contains 13 residues. Unmatched junction bases numbered 5, after V lost 8 bases and J lost 4 bases. In DNA form, the CDR3 reads TGTGCCAGCCGACAGGGTGAGAATCAGCCCCAGCATTTT. It yields the protein CASRQGENQPQHF.

The chain combines TRBV29-1 with TRBJ2-1; no firm D call. Germline loops: CDR1 SQVTM, CDR2 ANQGSEA. This CDR3 is 14 amino acids long. The V gene lost 6 bases and the J gene lost 5 bases, with 17 bases spanning the gap. DNA of the CDR3: TGCAGCGTCGGCTCTTTCTTAGGTAACAATGAGCAGTTCTTC. Translation: CSVGSFLGNNEQFF.

This chain joins TRBV5-1 and TRBJ2-2, with TRBD2 identical over 11 bases. Germline V gene lookup returns CDR1 SGHRS and CDR2 YFSETQ. This CDR3 has 16 residues. Unmatched junction bases numbered 7, after V lost 4 bases and J lost 5 bases. The CDR3 loop is CASSPASGGPTGELFF. As DNA, the CDR3 is TGCGCCAGCAGCCCCGCTAGCGGGGGGCCTACCGGGGAGCTGTTTTTT.

Details on this clone: Additional DNA sequences in this sample encode the identical CDR3. The CDR3 DNA sequence: TGTGCCAGCAGCCGGACAGGGAACACAGATACGCAGTATTTT. It is translated as CASSRTGNTDTQYF. This chain uses TRBV6-5 with TRBJ2-3; 8 nucleotides line up with TRBD1. Germline V lookup: CDR1 MNHEY, CDR2 SVGAGI. V was clipped by 6 bases and J by 2 bases; unmatched bases: 4. The CDR3 is 14 amino acids.

In regard to this clone: One end of the junction is discordant with germline, which a read error may explain. The rearrangement joins TRBV7-7 to TRBJ2-7; D unresolved. The CDR3 has 13 amino acids. From germline, CDR1 is SSHAT and CDR2 FNYEAQ (reference sequence). CDR3 protein: CASSLDPETEQYF. CDR3 bases: TGTGCTAGCAGCTTAGACCCAGAAACCGAGCAGTACTTC.

The V and J genes are TRBV28 and TRBJ1-2; 7 bases fit TRBD1. The CDR3 extends over 13 amino acids. The V gene end was trimmed by 7 bases and the J gene end by 4 bases; junction bases not matched to a gene: 6. Per germline, CDR1 MDHEN and CDR2 SYDVKM. The CDR3 sequence: CASTLGGSYGYTF. CDR3 in DNA: TGTGCCAGCACCCTAGGGGGCTCCTATGGCTACACCTTC.

The rearrangement joins TRBV7-2 to TRBJ2-7; D ambiguous. The CDR3 is made up of 15 amino acids. Germline CDR1 and CDR2: SGHTA and FQGNSA. The germline V and J ends were trimmed by 3 bases and 2 bases, with 14 bases remaining between them. CDR3 nucleotides: TGTGCCAGCAGCTTTTCGCTACCCTCCACCTACGAGCAGTACTTC. It codes for CASSFSLPSTYEQYF.

The chain joins TRBV28 to TRBJ1-4, with 7 nucleotides matching TRBD1. Germline V gene lookup returns CDR1 MDHEN and CDR2 SYDVKM. The CDR3 is 14 amino acids. The CDR3 nucleotides are TGTGCTTCAGGGGGGGTACGAATGGGTGAAAAACTGTTTTTT. This encodes CASGGVRMGEKLFF.

This chain connects TRBV7-9 to TRBJ1-2; 9 nucleotides agree with TRBD1. Germline assignment: CDR1 SEHNR and CDR2 FQNEAQ (reference sequence). V lost 5 bases and J lost 4; bases outside the gene matches: 8. The CDR3 length is 15 residues. This chain's CDR3 is CASSPQRTGVYGYTF. CDR3 bases: TGTGCCAGCAGCCCTCAGAGGACAGGGGTCTATGGCTACACCTTC. The full variable domain, its missing parts supplied by reference TRBV7-9 and TRBJ1-2, is DTGVSQNPRHKITKRGQNVTFRCDPISEHNRLYWYRQTLGQGPEFLTYFQNEAQLEKSRLLSDRFSAERPKGSFSTLEIQRTEQGDSAMYLCASSPQRTGVYGYTFGSGTRLTVV.

The chain is built from TRBV7-2 and TRBJ2-2, with a weak D call TRBD1 (6 bases). The V and J ends lost 3 bases and 5 bases respectively, with 10 bases between them. Germline CDR1 SGHTA, CDR2 FQGNSA. The CDR3 is 14 residues long. The CDR3 DNA reads as TGTGCCAGCAGCTTCGACAGGAGGACCGGGGAGCTGTTTTTT. Amino acids: CASSFDRRTGELFF.

V gene TRBV5-8 combines with J gene TRBJ2-7, with D possibly being TRBD2 (5 bases). This CDR3 spans 14 amino acids. V lost 2 bases to trimming and J lost 0 bases, with 9 bases between them. Germline V gene sequence: CDR1 SGHTS, CDR2 YDEGEE. The CDR3 DNA is TGTGCCAGCAGCTTCGGAGGCGCCTCCTACGAGCAGTACTTC. Residues: CASSFGGASYEQYF.

The genes are TRBV5-5 and TRBJ1-2, with 9 nucleotides matching TRBD1. The CDR3 is made up of 15 amino acids. CDR1 and CDR2 from the germline V gene are SGHKS and YYEKEE (reference sequence). V gave up 3 bases and J gave up 1 base; unmatched junction bases: 4. The CDR3, as DNA: TGTGCCAGCAGCTACGGACAGGGGCTTAACTATGGCTACACCTTC. Its translation: CASSYGQGLNYGYTF.

This chain uses TRBV10-1 with TRBJ1-5; D is possibly TRBD1 (6 bases). Germline values: CDR1 WNHNN, CDR2 SYGVQD (reference sequence). Trimming removed 2 bases from V and 5 bases from J, with 10 bases in between. There are 14 residues in the CDR3. CDR3 sequence reads: CASSEGGPDQPQHF. CDR3 bases: TGCGCCAGCAGTGAGGGGGGCCCGGATCAGCCCCAGCATTTT.

This sequence joins TRBV7-8 and TRBJ2-3; 7 bases fit TRBD1. The CDR3 length is 14 residues. With 4 bases clipped from V and 4 bases from J, the junction kept 5 bases outside the gene matches. Germline lookup yields CDR1 SGHVS and CDR2 FQNEAQ. The DNA of the CDR3 is TGTGCCAGCAGCTACGACAGGGTTCCAGATACGCAGTATTTT. Its protein product is CASSYDRVPDTQYF.

The chain recombines TRBV5-4 with TRBJ2-5, with a tentative D call TRBD2 (6 bases). The CDR3 is 14 residues long. V was cut by 4 bases and J by 1 base, with 11 bases left in between. CDR1 is SGHNT, CDR2 YYREEE, per germline (reference sequence). In DNA, the CDR3 is TGTGCCAGCAGCGGCGGGGCCCTCCAAGAGACCCAGTACTTC. Translating it yields CASSGGALQETQYF.

The chain employs TRBV11-1 and TRBJ1-1; D uncertain. The CDR3 contains 11 residues. Germline V lookup: CDR1 SGHAT, CDR2 FQDESV (reference sequence). Between the trimmed V and J ends, which lost 5 bases and 4 bases, there was a span of 5 bases. This chain's CDR3 is CASSGSTEAFF. CDR3 coding DNA: TGTGCCAGCAGCGGGAGCACTGAAGCTTTCTTT.

The CDR3: CASKLTGTNQETQYF. CDR3 bases: TGTGCCAGCAAACTGACAGGGACTAACCAAGAGACCCAGTACTTC. The V and J genes are TRBV2 and TRBJ2-5; D might be TRBD1 or TRBD2, each matching 7 bases. Trimming removed 7 bases at V and 0 bases at J, with 15 bases between. The CDR3 is 15 residues long. The germline gives CDR1 SNHLY, CDR2 FYNNEI.

The genes are TRBV18 and TRBJ2-3, with no clear D. The CDR3 has 14 residues. The V and J ends lost 2 bases and 3 bases respectively, with 9 bases between them. The germline V gene encodes CDR1 KGHSH and CDR2 LQKENI. The CDR3 loop reads CASSPSERTDTQYF. CDR3 in DNA: TGTGCCAGCTCACCATCAGAGCGTACAGATACGCAGTATTTT.

This clone came up once. The V call is TRBV4-3, the J call TRBJ2-7; TRBD2 agrees at 8 bases. The germline V gene encodes CDR1 LGHNA and CDR2 YSLEER. The CDR3 has 15 amino acids. Trimming took 0 bases from V and 2 from J; bases not matched to a gene: 3. The CDR3 DNA reads as TGCGCCAGCAGCCAAGAAGTAGCGGGGCCCTACGAGCAGTACTTC. This encodes CASSQEVAGPYEQYF.

Concerning this clone: At the DNA level, this CDR3 is encoded by other sequences in the same sample as well. The V call is TRBV5-1, the J call TRBJ2-5; 9 bases agree with TRBD2. Per the germline V gene, CDR1 is SGHRS and CDR2 is YFSETQ. Germline trimming cut 2 bases from V and 0 bases from J; bases unmatched to any gene: 2. The CDR3 has 15 amino acids. CDR3 amino acids: CASSFRTSDQETQYF. The CDR3 region has the DNA TGCGCCAGCAGCTTTAGGACTAGCGACCAAGAGACCCAGTACTTC.

The chain is built from TRBV29-1 and TRBJ2-3; 7 bases fit TRBD1. Losses at the gene ends were 6 bases for V and 6 bases for J; bases not matched to a gene: 9. Germline CDR1 reads SQVTM; CDR2 reads ANQGSEA. The CDR3 contains 13 residues. The DNA for the CDR3 is TGCAGCGTCGGACAGGTCGTTTTGGATACGCAGTATTTT. Translation: CSVGQVVLDTQYF.